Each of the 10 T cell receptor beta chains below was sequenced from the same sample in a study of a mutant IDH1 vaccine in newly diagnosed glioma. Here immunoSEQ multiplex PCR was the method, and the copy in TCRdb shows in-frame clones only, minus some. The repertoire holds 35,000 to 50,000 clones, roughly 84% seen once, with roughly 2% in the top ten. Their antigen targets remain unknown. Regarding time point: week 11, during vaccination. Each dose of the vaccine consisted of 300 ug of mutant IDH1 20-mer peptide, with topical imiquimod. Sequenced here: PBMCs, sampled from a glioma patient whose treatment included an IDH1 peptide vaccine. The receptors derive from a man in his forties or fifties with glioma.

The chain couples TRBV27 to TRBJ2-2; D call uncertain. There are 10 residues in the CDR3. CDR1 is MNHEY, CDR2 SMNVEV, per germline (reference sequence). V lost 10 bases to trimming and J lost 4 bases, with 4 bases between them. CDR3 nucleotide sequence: TGTGCCACCGTCACCGGGGAGCTGTTTTTT. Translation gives CATVTGELFF.

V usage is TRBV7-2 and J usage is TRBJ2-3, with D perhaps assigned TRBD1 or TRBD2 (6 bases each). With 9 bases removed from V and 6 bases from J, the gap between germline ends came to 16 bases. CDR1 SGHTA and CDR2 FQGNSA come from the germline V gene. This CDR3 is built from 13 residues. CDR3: CASKTGAGDTQYF. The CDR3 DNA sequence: TGTGCCAGTAAGACGGGGGCTGGGGATACGCAGTATTTT.

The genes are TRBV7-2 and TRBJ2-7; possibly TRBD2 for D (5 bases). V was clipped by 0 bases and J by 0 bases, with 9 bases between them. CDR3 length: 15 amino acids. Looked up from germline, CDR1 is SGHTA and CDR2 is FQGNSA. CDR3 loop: CASSLAGSVSYEQYF. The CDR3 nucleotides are TGTGCCAGCAGCTTAGCAGGTAGCGTCTCCTACGAGCAGTACTTC. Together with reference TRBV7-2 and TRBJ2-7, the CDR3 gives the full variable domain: GAGVSQSPSNKVTEKGKDVELRCDPISGHTALYWYRQSLGQGLEFLIYFQGNSAPDKSGLPSDRFSAERTGGSVSTLTIQRTQQEDSAVYLCASSLAGSVSYEQYFGPGTRLTVT.

This CDR3 reads CAISDFTSGRVHEQFF. As DNA, the CDR3 is TGTGCCATCAGTGATTTTACTAGCGGGAGGGTCCATGAGCAGTTCTTC. This sequence joins TRBV10-3 and TRBJ2-1; 13 bases align to TRBD2. The germline V gene encodes CDR1 ENHRY and CDR2 SYGVKD. Trimming took 3 bases from V and 8 from J; bases not matched to a gene: 7. This CDR3 contains 16 residues.

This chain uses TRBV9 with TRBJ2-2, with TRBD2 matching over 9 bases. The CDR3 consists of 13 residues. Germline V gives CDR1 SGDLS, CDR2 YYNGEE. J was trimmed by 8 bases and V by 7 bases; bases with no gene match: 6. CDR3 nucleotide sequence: TGTGCCAGCCGACGCGGGGGGGGAGGGGAGCTGTTTTTT. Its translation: CASRRGGGGELFF.

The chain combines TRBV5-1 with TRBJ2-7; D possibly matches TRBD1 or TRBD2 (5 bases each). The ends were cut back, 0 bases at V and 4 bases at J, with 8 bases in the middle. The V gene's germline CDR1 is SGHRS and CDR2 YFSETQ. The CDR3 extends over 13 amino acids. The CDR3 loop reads CASSLVGGYEQYF. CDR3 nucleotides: TGCGCCAGCAGCTTGGTTGGGGGTTACGAGCAGTACTTC.

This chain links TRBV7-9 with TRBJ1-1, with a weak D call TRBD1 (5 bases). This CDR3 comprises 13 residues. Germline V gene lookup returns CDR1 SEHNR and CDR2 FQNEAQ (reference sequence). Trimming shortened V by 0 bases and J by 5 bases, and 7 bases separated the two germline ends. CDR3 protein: CASSLAQGTEAFF. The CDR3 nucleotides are TGTGCCAGCAGCTTAGCCCAGGGTACTGAAGCTTTCTTT.

CDR3: CASSQVDAGVSEQYF. The CDR3 nucleotides are TGTGCCAGCAGCCAAGTGGATGCGGGAGTTTCCGAGCAGTACTTC. The rearrangement uses TRBV4-2 and TRBJ2-7; 7 nucleotides match TRBD2. Unmatched junction bases numbered 9, after V lost 1 base and J lost 6 bases. Looked up from germline, CDR1 is LGHNA and CDR2 is YNFKEQ. This CDR3 region has 15 residues.

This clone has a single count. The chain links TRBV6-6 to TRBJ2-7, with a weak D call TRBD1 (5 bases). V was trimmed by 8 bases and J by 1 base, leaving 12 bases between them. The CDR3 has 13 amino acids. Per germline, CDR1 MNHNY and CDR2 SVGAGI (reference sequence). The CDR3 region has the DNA TGTGCCAGCCGGACACTACCTTCCTACGAGCAGTACTTC. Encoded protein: CASRTLPSYEQYF.

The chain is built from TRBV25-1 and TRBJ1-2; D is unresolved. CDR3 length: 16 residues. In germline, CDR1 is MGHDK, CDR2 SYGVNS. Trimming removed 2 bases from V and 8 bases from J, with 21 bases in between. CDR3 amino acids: CASSEPGAVGSRGYTF. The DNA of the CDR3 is TGTGCCAGCAGTGAACCAGGTGCGGTAGGCAGTCGGGGCTACACCTTC.